This T cell receptor (beta chain) was recorded in a study of T-cell reconstitution after alpha-beta-depleted transplantation in children. Notes on the study in general: When one year had passed after transplant, most T-cell counts and diversity came from newly produced T cells.

This clonotype has more than one count but fewer than ten. Its specificity is not known. Looked up from germline, CDR1 is SGHVS and CDR2 is FNYEAQ. The CDR3 is 12 amino acids. Trimming removed 5 bases at V and 5 bases at J, with 9 bases between. Construction of the TCRbeta library involved unique molecular identifiers. A single record per CDR3 protein comes from TCRdb applying MiXCR to the PCR reads. This sample has 450,000 to 600,000 distinct CDR3 sequences, with 13% found just once. The chain joins TRBV7-6 to TRBJ2-5; D is ambiguous. The sequence derives from a male patient aged 10-17 years who had a stem cell transplant for acute myeloid leukemia, so the T cells may come from the graft donor. The sample consisted of PBMCs, mostly from graft donor cells, taken 360 days after TCRalphabeta/CD19-depleted stem cell transplant. CDR3 nucleotide sequence: TGTGCCAGCAGCGGTGCCTCCGAGACCCAGTACTTC. This encodes CASSGASETQYF. Combining the CDR3 with reference TRBV7-6 and TRBJ2-5 gives the whole variable domain GAGVSQSPRYKVTKRGQDVALRCDPISGHVSLYWYRQALGQGPEFLTYFNYEAQQDKSGLPNDRFSAERPEGSISTLTIQRTEQRDSAMYRCASSGASETQYFGPGTRLLVL.